Described below is a single T cell receptor (beta chain) sequence and its context. Trimming cost V 5 bases and J 4 bases; bases outside gene matches: 5. The germline gives CDR1 LNHDA, CDR2 SQIVND (reference sequence). The CDR3 has 13 amino acids. The data were obtained in a study of blood T cell repertoires in COVID-19. Authors' data handling: Reference gene primer amplification gave nucleated cell count estimates. Data came from immunoSEQ multiplex PCR; TCRdb stores just in-frame clones and leaves some out. The DNA was the basis for D and trimming; V, J and clone size are from that table. Counted here are under 250,000 clones, roughly 84% occurring once; the ten biggest clones make up under 3.5%.

Sequenced input: peripheral blood. This chain links TRBV19 with TRBJ2-7, with TRBD1 identical over 7 bases. The TCR sequence derives from a man aged 45 to 65 who had recovered from COVID-19. CDR3 in DNA: TGTGCCAGTAGTGGGACAGCTTATTACGAGCAGTACTTC. Translating it yields CASSGTAYYEQYF. The entire variable domain, with the rest obtained from reference TRBV19 and TRBJ2-7, is as follows: DGGITQSPKYLFRKEGQNVTLSCEQNLNHDAMYWYRQDPGQGLRLIYYSQIVNDFQKGDIAEGYSVSREKKESFPLTVTSAQKNPTAFYLCASSGTAYYEQYFGPGTRLTVT.